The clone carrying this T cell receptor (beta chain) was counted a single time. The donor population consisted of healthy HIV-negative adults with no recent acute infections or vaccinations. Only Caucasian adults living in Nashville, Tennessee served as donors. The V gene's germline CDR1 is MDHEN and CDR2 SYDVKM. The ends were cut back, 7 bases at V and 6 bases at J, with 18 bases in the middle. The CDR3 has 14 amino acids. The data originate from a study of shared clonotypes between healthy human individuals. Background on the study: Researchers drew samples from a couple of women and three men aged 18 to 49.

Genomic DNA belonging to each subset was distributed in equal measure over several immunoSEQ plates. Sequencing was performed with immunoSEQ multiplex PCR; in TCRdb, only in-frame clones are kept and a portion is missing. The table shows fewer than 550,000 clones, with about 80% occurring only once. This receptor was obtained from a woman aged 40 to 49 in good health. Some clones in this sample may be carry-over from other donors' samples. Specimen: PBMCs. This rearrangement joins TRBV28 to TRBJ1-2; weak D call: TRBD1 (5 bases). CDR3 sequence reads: CASTNPGVRDGYTF. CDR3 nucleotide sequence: TGTGCCAGCACCAACCCGGGGGTTAGGGATGGCTACACCTTC.